A single sample gave rise to the 9 T cell receptor beta chains below, sequenced in a study of T cell responses to AZD1222 COVID-19 vaccine. Produced via immunoSEQ multiplex PCR; TCRdb's table is partial and in-frame only. The sample holds more than 90,000 clones, about nine tenths seen once. The material sequenced was peripheral blood, taken on day 0 of AZD1222 vaccination. The receptors were gathered from an adult in good health.

The gene calls are TRBV5-6 and TRBJ1-2, with no clear D. Trimming removed 2 bases at V and 8 bases at J, with 10 bases between. This CDR3 is built from 12 residues. CDR1 and CDR2 (germline): SGHDT, YYEEEE. Here the CDR3 DNA reads TGTGCCAGCAGCTTCCCCGCTGGGGGCTACACCTTC. Encoded protein: CASSFPAGGYTF.

The gene calls are TRBV10-1 and TRBJ1-1; 7 nucleotides line up with TRBD1. This CDR3 spans 14 amino acids. Per germline, CDR1 WNHNN and CDR2 SYGVQD (reference sequence). V lost 7 bases to trimming and J lost 3 bases; unmatched junction nucleotides: 8. The CDR3 protein is CASKPDREDTEAFF. CDR3 sequence (DNA): TGCGCCAGCAAGCCAGACAGGGAAGACACTGAAGCTTTCTTT.

The CDR3: CASSLAQQRALHF. DNA of the CDR3: TGTGCCAGCAGCTTAGCACAACAACGGGCCCTCCACTTT. This chain joins TRBV11-1 and TRBJ1-6; no definite D call. The CDR3 has 13 residues. CDR1 SGHAT and CDR2 FQDESV come from the germline V gene (reference sequence). V was clipped by 0 bases and J by 14 bases, with 11 bases between them. Supplemented by reference TRBV11-1 and TRBJ1-6, the full variable domain reads EAEVAQSPRYKITEKSQAVAFWCDPISGHATLYWYRQILGQGPELLVQFQDESVVDDSQLPKDRFSAERLKGVDSTLKIQPAELGDSAMYLCASSLAQQRALHFGNGTRLTVT.

This clone occurred once. The chain combines TRBV27 with TRBJ2-5; D gene unclear. V lost 8 bases and J 5 bases, leaving 12 bases between the germline ends. The CDR3 length is 12 residues. Germline values: CDR1 MNHEY, CDR2 SMNVEV (reference sequence). Here the CDR3 DNA reads TGTGCCAGCGCCGTTCCGATGGAGACCCAGTACTTC. Translation: CASAVPMETQYF.

The sample holds a few counts of this clone. The chain employs TRBV6-5 and TRBJ1-4, with D hard to call. Looked up from germline, CDR1 is MNHEY and CDR2 is SVGAGI. V dropped 0 bases and J dropped 10 bases, with 9 bases sitting between them. CDR3 length equals 13 residues. CDR3 DNA: TGTGCCAGCAGTTACTCTACGGGAGGAAAACTGTTTTTT. Protein sequence: CASSYSTGGKLFF.

The chain has TRBV19 and TRBJ1-5; a weak D match, TRBD1 (5 bases). The length of the CDR3 is 14 residues. Per the germline V gene, CDR1 is LNHDA and CDR2 is SQIVND (reference sequence). The V gene lost 6 bases and the J gene lost 3 bases, with 12 bases spanning the gap. The chain's CDR3 is CASSIPGLNQPQHF. For the CDR3, the DNA is TGTGCCAGTAGCATACCGGGACTCAATCAGCCCCAGCATTTT.

This clone was detected only once. The V and J genes are TRBV4-2 and TRBJ1-2; no reliable D call. Per the germline V gene, CDR1 is LGHNA and CDR2 is YNFKEQ. The CDR3 covers 12 residues. V was clipped by 2 bases and J by 6 bases, with 7 bases between them. CDR3 sequence: CASSQSRNGYTF. The CDR3 bases are TGTGCCAGCAGCCAATCCAGGAATGGCTACACCTTC.

This rearrangement joins TRBV5-1 to TRBJ2-2, with TRBD2 matching over 8 bases. CDR1 and CDR2 from the germline V gene are SGHRS and YFSETQ. V trimming: 0 bases; J trimming: 5 bases; junction bases outside the gene matches: 6. This CDR3 has 16 amino acids. As DNA, the CDR3 is TGCGCCAGCAGCTTGGGTGTAGCGGGGCTGACCGGGGAGCTGTTTTTT. Amino acid sequence: CASSLGVAGLTGELFF.

The chain carries TRBV2 and TRBJ1-1, with D maybe TRBD1 (5 bases). The CDR3 sequence is 14 residues long. Germline V gives CDR1 SNHLY, CDR2 FYNNEI. V was pared by 2 bases and J by 1 base, with 8 bases between. The CDR3 sequence is CASSEQGGNTEAFF. In DNA, the CDR3 is TGTGCCAGCAGTGAACAGGGTGGGAACACTGAAGCTTTCTTT.